This T cell receptor beta chain appears in the sequencing data of a study of beta chain features in type 1 diabetes. Overall study results and limits: VDJ junctions from type 1 diabetes patients carried fewer insertions and larger deletions. A moderate, significant TCRB CDR3 shortening appeared in type 1 diabetes across four CD4+ subsets. The naive, central memory and Treg TCRB repertoires of patients appeared to be more similar to one another than those of healthy donors. For TCRB rearrangement, an influence of HLA type remained unresolved here.

On this clone itself: No antigen is known for it.

The CDR3 spans 18 residues. V shed 8 bases, J shed 0 bases, and the junction held 14 bases outside the gene matches. Germline lookup yields CDR1 MDHEN and CDR2 SYDVKM. Reverse transcribing all isolated RNA meant expressed TCRB transcripts were sequenced. An average roughly 3.5 million reads came from naive, central memory and regulatory T cell samples. Libraries were prepared by immunoSEQ multiplex PCR; TCRdb keeps only in-frame clonotypes and omits some of them. This repertoire shows a few hundred thousand clones, 20% to 25% found once; its top ten account for 0.012%. The sequencing input was naive CD4+ T cells from blood. This receptor was identified in a woman aged 30 to 39 with type 1 diabetes. The rearrangement joins TRBV28 to TRBJ2-1; 9 bases agree with TRBD1. CDR3 residues: CASLTYTGGQSSYNEQFF. The CDR3 region has the DNA TGTGCCAGCCTCACCTATACAGGGGGCCAAAGCTCCTACAATGAGCAGTTCTTC.